The 5 T cell receptor beta chains given below trace back to one sample, sequenced in a study of cytomegalovirus exposure and HLA in healthy donors (dated by TCRdb to about 2017). To prepare the library, the immunoSEQ multiplex PCR assay was applied. TCRdb re-hosts the immuneACCESS table, in-frame sequences only. Its copies lack some clones; in the studies checked, an unresolved V gene accounts for under half of them, and the cause for the rest is not known. This sample lists 200,000 to 300,000 clones; about 90% were detected once. Together, the top ten hold about 11% of the sample. Sequenced: PBMCs. All receptors come from a man in his late teens or twenties in good health and CMV-seropositive.

This chain uses TRBV9 with TRBJ2-7; 9 bases line up with TRBD1. CDR1 is SGDLS, CDR2 YYNGEE, per germline. This CDR3 comprises 16 residues. Trimming removed 5 bases from V and 4 bases from J; junction bases left unmatched: 13. The CDR3 loop reads CASSAPEGTGLYEQYF. The CDR3 coding sequence is TGTGCCAGCAGTGCGCCTGAAGGGACAGGGTTATACGAGCAGTACTTC.

The rearrangement uses TRBV10-3 and TRBJ2-5; 10 bases line up with TRBD2. CDR1 and CDR2 (germline): ENHRY, SYGVKD. J was trimmed by 3 bases and V by 5 bases; bases with no gene match: 9. The CDR3 contains 16 residues. The CDR3 coding sequence is TGTGCCATCAGTTCCACTAGCGGGACCTCCAAAGAGACCCAGTACTTC. Residues: CAISSTSGTSKETQYF.

The chain is built from TRBV20-1 and TRBJ2-1; D call uncertain. CDR3 length: 10 amino acids. V gave up 4 bases and J gave up 7 bases, with 5 bases separating them. The germline V gene encodes CDR1 DFQATT and CDR2 SNEGSKA (reference sequence). DNA for the CDR3: TGCAGTGCTATGGTGAATGAGCAGTTCTTC. Residues: CSAMVNEQFF.

The chain joins TRBV7-2 to TRBJ1-3; tentative D call: TRBD1 (5 bases). CDR1 SGHTA and CDR2 FQGNSA come from the germline V gene. The V gene lost 2 bases and the J gene lost 4 bases, with 6 bases spanning the gap. The CDR3 is 13 amino acids. The CDR3 sequence is CASSLKGGNTIYF. CDR3 bases: TGTGCCAGCAGCTTAAAGGGGGGAAACACCATATATTTT.

This chain connects TRBV4-2 to TRBJ1-5, with 10 bases aligning to TRBD1. CDR1 is LGHNA and CDR2 is YNFKEQ in the germline V gene. The length of the CDR3 is 14 residues. The ends lost 3 bases at V and 7 bases at J; junction bases unmatched: 3. In nucleotides, the CDR3 is TGTGCCAGCAGCCAGGCGGACAGGGGGCAGCCCCAGCATTTT. It yields the protein CASSQADRGQPQHF.